Each of the 18 T cell receptor beta chains below was sequenced from the same sample in a study of cytotoxic CD8 clonotypes in ibrutinib-treated CLL. Repertoires were generated with immunoSEQ multiplex PCR, while TCRdb's copy carries only in-frame clones and drops some. The sample consists of 30,000 or so clones, around 57% of them appearing once. Specimen: PBMCs, collected before ibrutinib treatment. These receptors all come from a human donor with chronic lymphocytic leukemia.

The rearrangement joins TRBV6-9 to TRBJ1-3, with TRBD1 matching 7 bases. CDR3 size: 16 residues. Germline CDR1 is MNHGY and CDR2 is SVAAGI. Trimming cost V 9 bases and J 2 bases; bases outside gene matches: 13. The DNA for the CDR3 is TGTGCCAGTTCAGATTACCAGGACAGGCCTGGAAACACCATATATTTT. This sequence encodes CASSDYQDRPGNTIYF.

This sequence joins TRBV9 and TRBJ1-3; D remains ambiguous. Germline CDR1 SGDLS, CDR2 YYNGEE. The CDR3 contains 16 residues. The V and J ends lost 0 bases and 4 bases respectively, with 14 bases between them. CDR3 DNA: TGTGCCAGCAGCGTAGCTGGCAGTCCGGCCGGAAACACCATATATTTT. This translates into CASSVAGSPAGNTIYF.

This clone has only a few counts. This chain uses TRBV28 with TRBJ1-5; D unresolved. Trimming pared 2 bases from V and 4 bases from J, leaving 0 bases between. Germline values: CDR1 MDHEN, CDR2 SYDVKM. The CDR3 length is 11 residues. The CDR3 nucleotides read TGTGCCAGCAGTTTAAATCAGCCCCAGCATTTT. Translated: CASSLNQPQHF.

Turning to this clone: Different DNA sequences within this sample yield the same CDR3. Here the CDR3 reads CASSVKGDTEAFF. In nucleotides, the CDR3 is TGTGCCAGTAGCGTAAAGGGAGACACTGAAGCTTTCTTT. The J gene is TRBJ1-1, the V gene TRBV19; D gene ambiguous. The germline CDR1 and CDR2 sequences are LNHDA and SQIVND (reference sequence). V was pared by 6 bases and J by 3 bases, with 11 bases between. The CDR3 is 13 amino acids. Looking up the rest from reference TRBV19 and TRBJ1-1 gives the full variable domain: DGGITQSPKYLFRKEGQNVTLSCEQNLNHDAMYWYRQDPGQGLRLIYYSQIVNDFQKGDIAEGYSVSREKKESFPLTVTSAQKNPTAFYLCASSVKGDTEAFFGQGTRLTVV.

CDR3 in amino acids: CASSLTGLAGVDEQFF. The CDR3 region has the DNA TGCGCCAGCAGCTTGACGGGACTAGCGGGAGTCGATGAGCAGTTCTTC. The V gene is TRBV5-1, the J gene TRBJ2-1, with 14 bases that match TRBD2. The germline gives CDR1 SGHRS, CDR2 YFSETQ. V lost 1 base and J lost 8; bases outside the gene matches: 5. The CDR3 covers 16 residues.

This clone has more than one count but fewer than ten. The V gene is TRBV7-9, the J gene TRBJ1-1; a possible D gene is TRBD1 (5 bases). CDR1 and CDR2 from the germline V gene are SEHNR and FQNEAQ (reference sequence). This CDR3 spans 14 amino acids. Deletions cut 3 bases from V and 4 bases from J, with 12 bases between. The CDR3 DNA reads TGTGCCAGCAGCTTTTGGCAGGGATCCACTGAAGCTTTCTTT. Its protein is CASSFWQGSTEAFF.

This rearrangement joins TRBV27 to TRBJ1-5, with a weak D call TRBD1 (6 bases). CDR1 and CDR2 (germline): MNHEY, SMNVEV (reference sequence). The CDR3 runs to 14 residues. Deletions cut 3 bases from V and 3 bases from J, with 9 bases between. As DNA, the CDR3 is TGTGCCAGCAGTTTCGTGGGGGCCAATCAGCCCCAGCATTTT. It yields the protein CASSFVGANQPQHF.

The chain combines TRBV15 with TRBJ2-1; a possible D gene is TRBD1 (6 bases). The V gene lost 1 base and the J gene lost 0 bases, with 10 bases spanning the gap. From germline, CDR1 is LNHNV and CDR2 YYDKDF (reference sequence). There are 16 residues in the CDR3. The DNA for the CDR3 is TGTGCCACCAGCAGAGCACAGGGTAGCTCCTACAATGAGCAGTTCTTC. It encodes CATSRAQGSSYNEQFF.

The chain combines TRBV7-9 with TRBJ1-1; unclear D gene. Germline lookup yields CDR1 SEHNR and CDR2 FQNEAQ (reference sequence). V was trimmed by 4 bases and J by 1 base, leaving 7 bases between them. CDR3 size: 13 residues. The CDR3 is CASSSRANTEAFF. CDR3 sequence (DNA): TGTGCCAGCAGCTCTAGGGCGAACACTGAAGCTTTCTTT.

This rearrangement joins TRBV5-5 to TRBJ2-1; D uncertain. With 4 bases removed from V and 0 bases from J, the gap between germline ends came to 17 bases. The germline V gene encodes CDR1 SGHKS and CDR2 YYEKEE (reference sequence). This CDR3 spans 17 amino acids. The CDR3 DNA reads TGTGCCAGCAGCGCCTACTATGCAGGTCGCTCCTACAATGAGCAGTTCTTC. Encoded protein: CASSAYYAGRSYNEQFF.

The rearrangement joins TRBV27 to TRBJ2-1; 7 bases align to TRBD2. V was pared by 2 bases and J by 6 bases, with 4 bases of the junction left unmatched. The CDR3 has 14 amino acids. In germline, CDR1 is MNHEY, CDR2 SMNVEV (reference sequence). CDR3 in amino acids: CASSLRREINEQFF. DNA for the CDR3: TGTGCCAGCAGTTTAAGGCGGGAGATCAATGAGCAGTTCTTC.

The CDR3 DNA is TGTGCCAGCAGCTTAAGGGCAGGGGCCAACTATGGCTACACCTTC. It encodes CASSLRAGANYGYTF. V and J are TRBV11-2 and TRBJ1-2; D might be TRBD1 (6 bases). The V gene's germline CDR1 is SGHAT and CDR2 FQNNGV. The CDR3 runs 15 residues. V lost 2 bases, J lost 2 bases, and 12 bases lay in between.

The V and J genes are TRBV13 and TRBJ2-7; TRBD1 aligns across 11 bases. This CDR3 comprises 16 residues. The trim removed 3 bases at V and 3 bases at J, leaving 7 bases unmatched. The germline CDR1 and CDR2 sequences are PRHDT and FYEKMQ (reference sequence). The CDR3 sequence is CASSFGTGGMDYEQYF. DNA of the CDR3: TGTGCCAGCAGCTTTGGGACAGGGGGAATGGACTACGAGCAGTACTTC.

This clone was counted a few times. The J gene is TRBJ2-1, the V gene TRBV5-1; 7 bases map to TRBD1. Per the germline V gene, CDR1 is SGHRS and CDR2 is YFSETQ. V shed 4 bases and J 4 bases; nucleotides not matched to a gene: 14. The CDR3 totals 17 residues. In DNA, the CDR3 is TGCGCCAGCAGCCAGAGTCCATCCGGGACAGTTTACAATGAGCAGTTCTTC. Amino acid sequence: CASSQSPSGTVYNEQFF. The full variable domain, its missing parts supplied by reference TRBV5-1 and TRBJ2-1, is KAGVTQTPRYLIKTRGQQVTLSCSPISGHRSVSWYQQTPGQGLQFLFEYFSETQRNKGNFPGRFSGRQFSNSRSEMNVSTLELGDSALYLCASSQSPSGTVYNEQFFGPGTRLTVL.

The rearrangement uses TRBV5-1 and TRBJ2-7, with 10 bases aligning to TRBD2. Germline V gene sequence: CDR1 SGHRS, CDR2 YFSETQ. The CDR3 is 16 amino acids. Trimming removed 1 base from V and 0 bases from J; junction bases left unmatched: 4. CDR3 in DNA: TGCGCCAGCAGCTTGACGCTAGCGGGGGTCTCCTACGAGCAGTACTTC. Translating it yields CASSLTLAGVSYEQYF.

J is TRBJ1-1 and V is TRBV30; D ambiguous. V lost 0 bases and J 4 bases, leaving 9 bases between the germline ends. The CDR3 is made up of 13 amino acids. The germline V gene encodes CDR1 GTSNPN and CDR2 SVGIG (reference sequence). The CDR3 sequence is CAWSVARSTEAFF. The CDR3 DNA reads TGTGCCTGGAGTGTAGCCCGGAGCACTGAAGCTTTCTTT.

The rearrangement uses TRBV10-1 and TRBJ2-7, with 11 bases identical to TRBD2. Losses at the gene ends were 4 bases for V and 7 bases for J; bases not matched to a gene: 3. The CDR3 has 13 residues. Germline CDR1 and CDR2: WNHNN and SYGVQD (reference sequence). In nucleotides, the CDR3 is TGCGCCAGCAGTGCTCTAGCGGGAGGAGAGCAGTACTTC. Its protein product is CASSALAGGEQYF.

This chain uses TRBV7-9 with TRBJ2-1; D possibly corresponds to TRBD2 (5 bases). V was clipped by 1 base and J by 3 bases, with 10 bases between them. The CDR3 extends over 15 amino acids. Germline CDR1 and CDR2: SEHNR and FQNEAQ (reference sequence). For the CDR3, the DNA is TGTGCCAGCAGCTTAGTGGGAGCCATCTACAATGAGCAGTTCTTC. Encoded protein: CASSLVGAIYNEQFF. The full variable domain, rest sourced from reference TRBV7-9 and TRBJ2-1, is DTGVSQNPRHKITKRGQNVTFRCDPISEHNRLYWYRQTLGQGPEFLTYFQNEAQLEKSRLLSDRFSAERPKGSFSTLEIQRTEQGDSAMYLCASSLVGAIYNEQFFGPGTRLTVL.